The 2 T cell receptor beta chains below come from one sample, sequenced in a study of molecular identifiers for immune sequencing clone quantification. TCRdb independently ran MiXCR on the PCR reads; one entry per CDR3 protein. The sample lists about 640,000 distinct CDR3 sequences; less than 20% were seen once. The sample consisted of naive CD8+ T cells from blood, with Jurkat cell RNA spiked in. Noted subset: FACS-sorted CD8+CD4-CCR7+CD45RA+ naive T cells. The source of these receptors is a human donor in good health. Some libraries in this study had Jurkat cell RNA spiked in.

This clonotype was seen a few times. The chain couples TRBV3-2 to TRBJ2-3. TRBV3-2 is a recognized pseudogene. CDR3 length: 15 amino acids. The CDR3 loop is CASRPELWSTDTQYF. CDR3 sequence (DNA): TGTGCCAGCAGGCCAGAACTCTGGAGCACAGATACGCAGTATTTT.

This clonotype was detected a few times. The V and J genes are TRBV19 and TRBJ1-2, with 7 bases lining up with TRBD1. V gave up 4 bases and J gave up 3 bases; unmatched junction bases: 8. The CDR3 contains 15 residues. The germline V gene encodes CDR1 LNHDA and CDR2 SQIVND (reference sequence). The CDR3 is CASSKHQTGDYGYTF. CDR3 bases: TGTGCCAGTAGTAAACATCAAACAGGGGACTATGGCTACACCTTC.